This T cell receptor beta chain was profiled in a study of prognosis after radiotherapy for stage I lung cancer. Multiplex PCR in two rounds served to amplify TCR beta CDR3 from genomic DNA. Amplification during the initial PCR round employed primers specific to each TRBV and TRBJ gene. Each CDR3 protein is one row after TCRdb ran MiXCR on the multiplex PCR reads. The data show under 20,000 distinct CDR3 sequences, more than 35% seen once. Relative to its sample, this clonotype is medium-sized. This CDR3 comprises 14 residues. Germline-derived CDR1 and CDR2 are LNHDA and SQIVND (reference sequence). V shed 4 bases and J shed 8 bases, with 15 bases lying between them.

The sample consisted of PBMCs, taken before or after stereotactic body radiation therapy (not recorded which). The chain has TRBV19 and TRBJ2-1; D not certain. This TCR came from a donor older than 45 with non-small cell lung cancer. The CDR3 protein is CASSRGQRPDEQFF. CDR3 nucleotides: TGTGCCAGTAGTAGAGGCCAAAGGCCCGATGAGCAGTTCTTC.